The sequence of this TCR beta chain was determined in a study of CD8 T cells in ankylosing spondylitis. Study-wide results and limits: A number of the motif variants had already been described in reactive arthritis synovial fluid and blood. Researchers reportedly found disease-linked clones significantly enriched in matched ankylosing spondylitis synovial fluid. Disease-linked clones, CD8+, were relatively rare in peripheral blood.

TCRdb reanalysed the 5' RACE reads using MiXCR and keeps one entry per CDR3 protein. The sample lists some 130,000 distinct CDR3 sequences; roughly 15% were seen once. This clonotype was detected only a few times. Its antigen is not identified. The receptor was derived from a female donor with ankylosing spondylitis or in good health (not recorded which). The sequencing input was blood, either unsorted or a sorted T cell fraction (not recorded which).

This chain's CDR3 is CASSQWSSNEQFF. CDR3 bases: TGTGCCAGCAGCCAATGGTCATCCAATGAGCAGTTCTTC. The V call is TRBV14, the J call TRBJ2-1, with D unclear. CDR1 is SGHDN, CDR2 FVKESK, per germline. CDR3 length equals 13 residues. V was pared by 2 bases and J by 6 bases, with 8 bases between.